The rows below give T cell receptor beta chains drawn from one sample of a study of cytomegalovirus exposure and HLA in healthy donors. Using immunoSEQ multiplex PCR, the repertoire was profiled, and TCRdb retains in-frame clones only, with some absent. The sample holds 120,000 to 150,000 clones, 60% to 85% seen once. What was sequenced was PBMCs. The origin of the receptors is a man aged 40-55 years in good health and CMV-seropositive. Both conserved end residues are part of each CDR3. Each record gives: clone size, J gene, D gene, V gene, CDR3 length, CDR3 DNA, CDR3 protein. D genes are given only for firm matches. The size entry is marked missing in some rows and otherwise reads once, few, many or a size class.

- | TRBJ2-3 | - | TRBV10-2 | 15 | TGCGCCAGCAGTGGACTAGAATTCGGCACAGATACGCAGTATTTT | CASSGLEFGTDTQYF
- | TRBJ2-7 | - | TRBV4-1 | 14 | TGCGCCAGCAGCCACCTAACAGGGACCTACGAGCAGTACTTC | CASSHLTGTYEQYF
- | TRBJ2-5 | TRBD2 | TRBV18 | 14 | TGTGCCAGCTCACCTACTAGCGGCCAAGAGACCCAGTACTTC | CASSPTSGQETQYF
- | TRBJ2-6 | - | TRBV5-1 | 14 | TGCGCCAGCAGCGGACTCTCTGGGGCCAACGTCCTGACTTTC | CASSGLSGANVLTF
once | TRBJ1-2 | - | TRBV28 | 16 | TGTGCCAGCAGTGGAACAGGTTCGGGGGTTGGCTATGGCTACACCTTC | CASSGTGSGVGYGYTF
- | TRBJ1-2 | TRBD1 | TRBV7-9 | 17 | TGTGCCAGCAGCTCCCGACAGGGGGTCTCCTCTAACTATGGCTACACCTTC | CASSSRQGVSSNYGYTF
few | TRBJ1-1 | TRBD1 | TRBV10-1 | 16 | TGCGCCAGCAGTGAGACGATTGGGACAGGGGGAACTGAAGCTTTCTTT | CASSETIGTGGTEAFF
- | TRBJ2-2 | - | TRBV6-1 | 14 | TGTGCCAGCAGTCCAACCGGGAACACCGGGGAGCTGTTTTTT | CASSPTGNTGELFF
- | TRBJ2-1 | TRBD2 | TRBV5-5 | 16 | TGTGCCAGCAGCTTTACGCTAGCGGGGGTCATCGCAGAGCAGTTCTTC | CASSFTLAGVIAEQFF
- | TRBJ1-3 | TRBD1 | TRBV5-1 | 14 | TGCGCCAGCAGCTTAGGGACAGCTGGAAACACCATATATTTT | CASSLGTAGNTIYF
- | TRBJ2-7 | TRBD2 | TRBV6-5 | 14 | TGTGCCAGCAGTTACTCCGGCGGGAGTTACGAGCAGTACTTC | CASSYSGGSYEQYF
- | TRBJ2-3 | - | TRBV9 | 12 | TGTGCCAGCAGCCCAAGCACAGATACGCAGTATTTT | CASSPSTDTQYF
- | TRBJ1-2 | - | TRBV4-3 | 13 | TGCGCCAGCAGCCAAGAGAGGGCAAGTGGCTACACCTTC | CASSQERASGYTF
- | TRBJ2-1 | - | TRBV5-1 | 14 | TGCGCCAGCAGCTTGGAGGCAGGATACAATGAGCAGTTCTTC | CASSLEAGYNEQFF
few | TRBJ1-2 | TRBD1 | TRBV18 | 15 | TGTGCCAGCTCACCCACGACAGGGGTGGCCTATGGCTACACCTTC | CASSPTTGVAYGYTF
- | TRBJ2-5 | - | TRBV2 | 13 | TGTGCCAGCAGTTTACAGGGAGAAGAGACCCAGTACTTC | CASSLQGEETQYF
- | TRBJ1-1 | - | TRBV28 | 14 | TGTGCCAGCAGCTCAGGGGTGGGGAACACTGAAGCTTTCTTT | CASSSGVGNTEAFF
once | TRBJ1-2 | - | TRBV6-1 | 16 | TGTGCCAGCAGTGTCGGAGCAGCATCCACTAACTATGGCTACACCTTC | CASSVGAASTNYGYTF
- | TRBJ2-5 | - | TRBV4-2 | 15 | TGTGCCAGCAGCCATGGAGGTAGAGGCCAAGAGACCCAGTACTTC | CASSHGGRGQETQYF
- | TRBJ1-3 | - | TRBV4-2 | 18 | TGTGCCAGCAGCCAAGCTTCGAGGGCGGGGTTCTCTGGAAACACCATATATTTT | CASSQASRAGFSGNTIYF
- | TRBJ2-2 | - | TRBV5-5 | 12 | TGTGCCAGCAGCTTGGGGTACAGGGAGCTGTTTTTT | CASSLGYRELFF
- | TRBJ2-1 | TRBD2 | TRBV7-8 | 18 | TGTGCCAGCAGCTTAGCTCGGGGGTTAGCGGGAGCGTCGGGTGAGCAGTTCTTC | CASSLARGLAGASGEQFF
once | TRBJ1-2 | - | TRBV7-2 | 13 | TGTGCCAGCAGCTTAGTACAGGCCTATGGCTACACCTTC | CASSLVQAYGYTF
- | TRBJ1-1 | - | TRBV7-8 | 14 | TGTGCCAGCAGCTTACAGAATAAGAACACTGAAGCTTTCTTT | CASSLQNKNTEAFF
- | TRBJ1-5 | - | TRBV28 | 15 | TGTGCCAGCAGTTTATACGAGGGAGGACGGGCGCCCCAGCATTTT | CASSLYEGGRAPQHF
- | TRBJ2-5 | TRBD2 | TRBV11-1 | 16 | TGTGCCAGCAGCTTAACTGGGGGCGGGAGGAAGGAGACCCAGTACTTC | CASSLTGGGRKETQYF
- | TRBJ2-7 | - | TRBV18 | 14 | TGTGCCAGCTCACCAAGACAGAGATCCTACGAGCAGTACTTC | CASSPRQRSYEQYF
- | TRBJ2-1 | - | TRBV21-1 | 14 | TGTGCCAGCAGCCCGACGCTAGCGGACAATGAGCAGTTCTTC | CASSPTLADNEQFF